This TCR beta chain emerged from a study of T cell responses to AZD1222 COVID-19 vaccine. Study-wide findings and caveats: Donors were mostly white British, more females; clonal diversity possibly underestimated.

Details on this clone: Its cognate antigen is unknown.

Profiling relied on immunoSEQ multiplex PCR, and the TCRdb table lists in-frame clones only, not all of them. The sample yields around 70,000 clones, roughly 90% seen once. The sequence derives from an adult in good health. Sequenced here: peripheral blood, sampled on day 0 of AZD1222 vaccination.

CDR3 DNA sequence: TGTGCCAGCAGTTTATCAGCGAGGACAGATACGCAGTATTTT. This encodes CASSLSARTDTQYF. The rearrangement joins TRBV27 to TRBJ2-3, with D uncertain. V was pared by 0 bases and J by 3 bases, with 7 bases between. Germline V gives CDR1 MNHEY, CDR2 SMNVEV (reference sequence). CDR3 size: 14 residues.